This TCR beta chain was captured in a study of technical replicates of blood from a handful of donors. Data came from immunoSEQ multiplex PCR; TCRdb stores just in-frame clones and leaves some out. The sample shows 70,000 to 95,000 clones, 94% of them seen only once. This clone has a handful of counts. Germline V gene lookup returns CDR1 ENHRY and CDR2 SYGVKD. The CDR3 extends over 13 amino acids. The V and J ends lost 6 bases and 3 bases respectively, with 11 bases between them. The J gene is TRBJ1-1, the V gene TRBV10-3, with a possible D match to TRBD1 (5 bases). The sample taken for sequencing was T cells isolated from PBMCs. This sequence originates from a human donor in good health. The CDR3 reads CAIRAGRDTEAFF. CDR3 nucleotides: TGTGCCATCAGAGCGGGCAGGGACACTGAAGCTTTCTTT.